This T cell receptor beta chain stems from a study of blood T cell repertoires in COVID-19. Across the whole study: Samples representing acute and convalescent COVID-19 were sourced from the United States, Italy and Spain. T cells, B-cell-depleted T cells, or PBMCs provided the cDNA or gDNA that served as material.

This clone turned up a few times. Some clones are missing from TCRdb's copy, which holds only in-frame ones; the method was immunoSEQ multiplex PCR. The sample carries about 110,000 clones, around 81% recorded once. V lost 8 bases to trimming and J lost 0 bases, with 16 bases between them. Germline V CDR1 and CDR2: SQVTM, ANQGSEA. The CDR3 contains 15 residues. This receptor was taken from a woman aged 65 to 85 with acute or convalescent COVID-19. The sequencing input was peripheral blood. The chain couples TRBV29-1 to TRBJ1-4, with D perhaps TRBD1 (5 bases). CDR3 region: CSPDVGVTTNEKLFF. DNA of the CDR3: TGCAGCCCCGACGTAGGGGTGACAACTAATGAAAAACTGTTTTTT.